This TCR beta chain was captured by sequencing in a study of blood T cell repertoires in COVID-19. In the source study's methods: Estimates of nucleated cell counts were drawn from the amplification of reference gene primers. The repertoire was sequenced with immunoSEQ multiplex PCR; TCRdb's copy has only in-frame clones and lacks some. The V and J calls and clone size were taken over from that table, and D and trimming were inferred from the DNA. Counted here are over 100,000 clones, around 90% occurring once; the ten biggest clones make up around 1.1%. The receptor's source is a human donor in a cohort sampled during active COVID-19. Sample: peripheral blood.

The CDR3 region is CASSFQSHRYRANVLTF. The CDR3 DNA sequence: TGTGCCAGCAGTTTTCAGAGCCACAGGTACAGGGCCAACGTCCTGACTTTC. This sequence joins TRBV27 and TRBJ2-6; weak D call: TRBD1 (5 bases). CDR3 size: 17 residues. V lost 3 bases and J 5 bases, leaving 17 bases between the germline ends. In germline, CDR1 is MNHEY, CDR2 SMNVEV (reference sequence).